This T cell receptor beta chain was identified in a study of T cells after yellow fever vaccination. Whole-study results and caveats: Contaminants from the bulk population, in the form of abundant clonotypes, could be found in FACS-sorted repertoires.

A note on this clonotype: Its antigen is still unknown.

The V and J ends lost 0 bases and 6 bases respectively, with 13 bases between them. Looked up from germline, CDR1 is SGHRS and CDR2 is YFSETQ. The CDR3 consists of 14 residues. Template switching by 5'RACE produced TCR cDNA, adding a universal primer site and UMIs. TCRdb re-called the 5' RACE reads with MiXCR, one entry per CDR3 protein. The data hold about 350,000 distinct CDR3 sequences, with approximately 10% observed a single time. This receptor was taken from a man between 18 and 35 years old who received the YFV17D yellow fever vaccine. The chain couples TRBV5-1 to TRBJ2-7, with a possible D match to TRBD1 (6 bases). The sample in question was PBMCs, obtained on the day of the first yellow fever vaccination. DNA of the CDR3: TGCGCCAGCAGCTTGGGACAGGATTGGTCCGAGCAGTACTTC. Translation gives CASSLGQDWSEQYF.